Listed below are T cell receptor beta chains from one sample, sequenced in a study of blood T cell repertoires in COVID-19. Profiling relied on immunoSEQ multiplex PCR, and the TCRdb table lists in-frame clones only, not all of them. The table lists around 150,000 clones, about 78% of them singletons, with about a tenth in the top ten. Sequenced: peripheral blood. All receptors derive from a man in his 60s who had recovered from COVID-19. The CDR3 runs from the conserved cysteine through the conserved F or W. D genes are given only for firm matches. Not every row has a clone size; where given, it reads once, few, many or a size class.

V gene	clone size	J gene	D gene	CDR3 DNA	CDR3 protein
TRBV18	-	TRBJ2-3	-	TGTGCCAGCTCGCGGGACAGCCATCCTAGCACAGATACGCAGTATTTT	CASSRDSHPSTDTQYF
TRBV28	-	TRBJ2-3	TRBD2	TGTGCCAGCAGTCCGCTTTTGGGACTAGCGTTGACAGATACGCAGTATTTT	CASSPLLGLALTDTQYF
TRBV6-4	few	TRBJ2-3	-	TGTGCCAGCAGTGACTCCACGGGGTCAGATACGCAGTATTTT	CASSDSTGSDTQYF
TRBV5-1	-	TRBJ2-7	-	TGCGCCAGCAGCTTACGGGGTTCGGGGGAGCAGTACTTC	CASSLRGSGEQYF
TRBV13	-	TRBJ2-7	-	TGTGCCAGCAGCTTTGGGGGCCAGGGGTACGAGCAGTACTTC	CASSFGGQGYEQYF
TRBV21-1	-	TRBJ1-1	-	TGTGCCAGCAGCAGCAGGGAGAACACTGAAGCTTTCTTT	CASSSRENTEAFF
TRBV18	-	TRBJ2-7	-	TGTGCCAGCTCAGAGGGTCGGGGCGAGCAGTACTTC	CASSEGRGEQYF
TRBV7-2	few	TRBJ1-1	-	TGTGCCAGCAGCTCAGTCCCCGGCGGGAACACTGAAGCTTTCTTT	CASSSVPGGNTEAFF
TRBV11-2	-	TRBJ2-3	-	TGTGCCGCGTCCGCGGCAGCGAGCACAGATACGCAGTATTTT	CAASAAASTDTQYF
TRBV5-4	-	TRBJ2-7	-	TGTGCCAGCAGCTTCGGGACAAACTACGAGCAGTACTTC	CASSFGTNYEQYF
TRBV5-4	-	TRBJ2-1	TRBD2	TGTGCCAGCAGCTTGCCGGGAGGTTCGTACAATGAGCAGTTCTTC	CASSLPGGSYNEQFF
TRBV4-3	-	TRBJ2-5	TRBD2	TGCGCCAGCAGCCCCGGACTAGCGGGGGGTATTGCGACCCAGTACTTC	CASSPGLAGGIATQYF
TRBV2	once	TRBJ2-1	-	TGTGCCAGCAGTTACGATAGCGGCTACGGACACAATGAGCAGTTCTTC	CASSYDSGYGHNEQFF
TRBV4-1	-	TRBJ1-1	TRBD1	TGCGCCAGCAGCCAAGTGGGGACAGGGATGAACACTGAAGCTTTCTTT	CASSQVGTGMNTEAFF
TRBV30	-	TRBJ1-2	-	TGTGCCTGGAGTCAGTCCCCCGGGGATGGCTACACCTTC	CAWSQSPGDGYTF
TRBV29-1	-	TRBJ2-7	TRBD1	TGCAGCGTTGAAGGGGACAGGGGGACCTACGAGCAGTACTTC	CSVEGDRGTYEQYF
TRBV14	-	TRBJ2-7	-	TGTGCCAGCAGCCCATACACAGGGTACGAGCAGTACTTC	CASSPYTGYEQYF
TRBV7-9	-	TRBJ2-7	TRBD1	TGTGCCAGCAGCGCTGCAGGGGGCGCGAGGTACGAGCAGTACTTC	CASSAAGGARYEQYF
TRBV3-1/TRBV3-2	-	TRBJ2-5	TRBD1	TGTGCCAGCAGCCAGACCGGGACAGGGGGTCCGGAGACCCAGTACTTC	CASSQTGTGGPETQYF
TRBV5-1	-	TRBJ2-7	TRBD2	TGCGCCAGCAGCCGATCTTCGGGCGGGAGCTCCTACGAGCAGTACTTC	CASSRSSGGSSYEQYF
TRBV27	-	TRBJ1-1	-	TGTGCCAGCAGTTTATGGGGGCCCCATGAAGCTTTCTTT	CASSLWGPHEAFF
TRBV6-5	-	TRBJ1-6	TRBD1	TGTGCCAGCAATCACCGGACAGGGATGTCACCCCTCCACTTT	CASNHRTGMSPLHF
TRBV11-3	-	TRBJ2-1	TRBD2	TGTGCCAGCAGTAGCAGGGCCGGGGGGGCCTACAATGAGCAGTTCTTC	CASSSRAGGAYNEQFF
TRBV18	-	TRBJ1-6	-	TGTGCCAGCTCACCCTCAGGGATCTCCTATAATTCACCCCTCCACTTT	CASSPSGISYNSPLHF
TRBV28	-	TRBJ2-5	-	TGTGCCAGCAGTAAACCGGGTGTAGGGACCCAGTACTTC	CASSKPGVGTQYF
TRBV10-3	-	TRBJ2-3	TRBD2	TGTGCCATCAGTGACCCTAGCGGTGGCACCGATACGCAGTATTTT	CAISDPSGGTDTQYF
TRBV7-2	once	TRBJ1-3	-	TGTGCCAGCAGCTTCGGGGGAAGCTCTGGAAACACCATATATTTT	CASSFGGSSGNTIYF
TRBV11-2	-	TRBJ2-7	TRBD2	TGTGCCAGCAGCTTGCGACTAGCGGGGGGGGCTTGGGAGCAGTACTTC	CASSLRLAGGAWEQYF
TRBV7-9	-	TRBJ1-6	-	TGTGCCAGCAGCCCCCCAGGGGAATCCTATAATTCACCCCTCCACTTT	CASSPPGESYNSPLHF
TRBV5-6	-	TRBJ2-5	-	TGTGCCAGCAGCTTGGGGCAGGGTAATGGCGAGACCCAGTACTTC	CASSLGQGNGETQYF
TRBV5-4	-	TRBJ2-7	-	TGTGCCAGCAGCCTACGACAGGCGACATCCTCCTACGAGCAGTACTTC	CASSLRQATSSYEQYF
TRBV14	-	TRBJ2-3	-	TGTGCCAGCAGCCGAGGGCCGGGACAACCTAGCACAGATACGCAGTATTTT	CASSRGPGQPSTDTQYF
TRBV15	once	TRBJ2-5	TRBD2	TGTGCCACCAGCAGCGGACTCAACGGACTAGAGTTTAACCAAGAGACCCAGTACTTC	CATSSGLNGLEFNQETQYF
TRBV27	few	TRBJ1-6	-	TGTGCCAGCAGTTTTGGACAGCCTAATTCACCCCTCCACTTT	CASSFGQPNSPLHF
TRBV4-2	-	TRBJ1-6	TRBD1	TGTGCCAGCAGCCAACCTTCCGGGAGGGACAGGGGTTCACCCCTCCACTTT	CASSQPSGRDRGSPLHF
TRBV28	-	TRBJ2-7	TRBD1	TGTGCCAGCAGTGTAGACAGGGCCAAACAGTACTTC	CASSVDRAKQYF
TRBV6-5	-	TRBJ1-2	TRBD1	TGTGCCAGCAGTTACAGGGGACAGGGTCGAAATGGCTACACCTTC	CASSYRGQGRNGYTF
TRBV9	-	TRBJ2-3	TRBD2	TGTGCCAGCAGCGTAGGAGCGGGAGGCGGGTCAGATACGCAGTATTTT	CASSVGAGGGSDTQYF
TRBV6-5	-	TRBJ1-1	TRBD1	TGTGCCAGCAGTTACGGGGGACAGGGGGCTTTTGAAGCTTTCTTT	CASSYGGQGAFEAFF
TRBV4-2	-	TRBJ2-3	TRBD2	TGTGCCAGCAGCCAAGAACTAGCGGGGGCGCTCACAGATACGCAGTATTTT	CASSQELAGALTDTQYF
TRBV24-1	-	TRBJ2-3	TRBD1	TGTGCCACCTCAACAGGGGGGACAGATACGCAGTATTTT	CATSTGGTDTQYF
TRBV4-2	-	TRBJ1-5	TRBD1	TGTGCCAGCAGCCAAGATCTAGGACAGGGTCCGAATCAGCCCCAGCATTTT	CASSQDLGQGPNQPQHF
TRBV6-5	-	TRBJ1-1	-	TGTGCCAGCACCGCAGGAACAGGGAACACTGAAGCTTTCTTT	CASTAGTGNTEAFF
TRBV19	-	TRBJ2-5	-	TGTGCCAGTAGTATACAGGGGCATTGGGAGACCCAGTACTTC	CASSIQGHWETQYF
TRBV27	-	TRBJ1-4	-	TGTGCCAGCAGTTTTATGGGGGCAGGGGAAAAACTGTTTTTT	CASSFMGAGEKLFF
TRBV28	-	TRBJ2-1	TRBD2	TGTGCCAGCAGTTTACCCCTAGCGGGAGGGCTTTCGGATGAGCAGTTCTTC	CASSLPLAGGLSDEQFF
TRBV6-4	-	TRBJ1-5	-	TGTGCCAGCAGCCACTTCCTACCCCAGCATTTT	CASSHFLPQHF